This entry lists 29 T cell receptor beta chains sequenced from one sample in a study of cytomegalovirus exposure and HLA in healthy donors. Use of 60 Vbeta and 13 Jbeta primers characterized the PCR. Measured with immunoSEQ multiplex PCR; TCRdb has only the in-frame clones, and not every one. In the table there are some 190,000 clones, approximately 73% of which are singletons. The sample was PBMCs. These receptors came from a woman aged 25-40 years in good health and CMV-seropositive.

This rearrangement joins TRBV19 to TRBJ1-6; 7 bases map to TRBD1. J lost 7 bases, V lost 5 bases, and 5 bases had no gene match. The CDR3 is 14 amino acids. Germline V gives CDR1 LNHDA, CDR2 SQIVND (reference sequence). The DNA of the CDR3 is TGTGCCAGTAGTTGGCGGGACAGAAATTCACCCCTCCACTTT. Its protein is CASSWRDRNSPLHF.

The chain is built from TRBV12-5 and TRBJ2-5; 7 bases fit TRBD2. This CDR3 has 11 residues. Trimming took 6 bases from V and 5 from J; bases not matched to a gene: 0. Germline V CDR1 and CDR2: LGHNT, FRNRAP. CDR3: CASGRGETQYF. In nucleotides, the CDR3 is TGTGCTAGTGGGCGGGGGGAGACCCAGTACTTC.

CDR3 amino acids: CASSRTTYQETQYF. Here the CDR3 DNA reads TGTGCCAGCAGTAGGACTACGTACCAAGAGACCCAGTACTTC. V and J are TRBV6-5 and TRBJ2-5, with D perhaps matching TRBD2 (6 bases). Germline lookup yields CDR1 MNHEY and CDR2 SVGAGI. The CDR3 consists of 14 residues. The V end was cut by 5 bases, the J end by 0 bases, with 10 bases between.

This clone was detected a few times. This chain uses TRBV15 with TRBJ2-5; no definite D call. This CDR3 spans 13 amino acids. Trimming shortened V by 1 base and J by 2 bases, and 5 bases separated the two germline ends. Germline assignment: CDR1 LNHNV and CDR2 YYDKDF (reference sequence). CDR3 sequence reads: CATSRVVQETQYF. The CDR3 DNA reads TGTGCCACCAGCAGAGTAGTGCAAGAGACCCAGTACTTC.

The rearrangement uses TRBV7-9 and TRBJ2-1, with D tentatively TRBD2 (6 bases). Trimming pared 2 bases from V and 6 bases from J, leaving 11 bases between. The CDR3 is 14 residues long. Germline V gives CDR1 SEHNR, CDR2 FQNEAQ (reference sequence). The CDR3 protein is CASSLRLGGNEQFF. The CDR3 DNA reads TGTGCCAGCAGCTTAAGACTAGGTGGCAATGAGCAGTTCTTC.

The chain uses TRBV11-3 and TRBJ1-1; D gene uncertain. The V end lost 5 bases, the J end lost 0 bases, and 19 bases lay between the germline ends. The CDR3 extends over 17 amino acids. Germline V lookup: CDR1 SGHNT, CDR2 YENEEA. The CDR3 loop is CASSKDSGGPMNTEAFF. The DNA of the CDR3 is TGTGCCAGCAGCAAAGACTCGGGCGGGCCGATGAACACTGAAGCTTTCTTT.

This clone was recorded a few times. The rearrangement uses TRBV6-5 and TRBJ1-2; D is ambiguous. Germline loops: CDR1 MNHEY, CDR2 SVGAGI. The ends were cut back, 2 bases at V and 0 bases at J, with 4 bases in the middle. This CDR3 is 13 amino acids long. The CDR3 DNA follows: TGTGCCAGCAGTTACCTTTCTAACTATGGCTACACCTTC. Translation gives CASSYLSNYGYTF.

The chain couples TRBV5-8 to TRBJ2-3; unclear D gene. V lost 2 bases and J 0 bases, leaving 16 bases between the germline ends. The CDR3 covers 17 residues. Germline V gene sequence: CDR1 SGHTS, CDR2 YDEGEE. CDR3 sequence: CASSFAFRVRSTDTQYF. The DNA for the CDR3 is TGTGCCAGCAGCTTCGCCTTTCGCGTAAGAAGCACAGATACGCAGTATTTT.

The V and J genes are TRBV28 and TRBJ1-5; D unclear. This CDR3 comprises 13 residues. CDR1 and CDR2 (germline): MDHEN, SYDVKM. The V end lost 3 bases, the J end lost 0 bases, and 3 bases lay between the germline ends. As DNA, the CDR3 is TGTGCCAGCAGTTTCCATAGCAATCAGCCCCAGCATTTT. Residues: CASSFHSNQPQHF.

This clone appeared once. This chain links TRBV4-1 with TRBJ1-1; unclear D gene. The CDR3 length is 13 residues. V lost 1 base and J 6 bases, leaving 9 bases between the germline ends. Germline values: CDR1 MGHRA, CDR2 YSYEKL. CDR3 coding DNA: TGCGCCAGCAGCCAAGCCCCCGGGGCTGAAGCTTTCTTT. Its protein product is CASSQAPGAEAFF.

This clone was counted a single time. CDR3 in DNA: TGTGCCAGCTCACACGGACAGGTATTTCACGAGCAGTACTTC. Residues: CASSHGQVFHEQYF. V usage is TRBV18 and J usage is TRBJ2-7, with 7 nucleotides matching TRBD1. This CDR3 region has 14 residues. With 4 bases clipped from V and 5 bases from J, the junction kept 8 bases outside the gene matches. Germline CDR1 KGHSH, CDR2 LQKENI. The full variable domain, with the rest looked up from reference TRBV18 and TRBJ2-7, is NAGVMQNPRHLVRRRGQEARLRCSPMKGHSHVYWYRQLPEEGLKFMVYLQKENIIDESGMPKERFSAEFPKEGPSILRIQQVVRGDSAAYFCASSHGQVFHEQYFGPGTRLTVT.

Concerning this clone: Relative to the germline gene, one junction end is altered; a read error may explain this. This chain uses TRBV7-3 with TRBJ1-1; D remains unclear. The CDR3 contains 13 residues. The V gene's germline CDR1 is SGHTA and CDR2 FQGTGA. The CDR3 region has the DNA TGTGCCAGCAAACGGGAAATGAACACTGAAGCTTCCTTT. It specifies CASKREMNTEASF.

The chain carries TRBV28 and TRBJ1-2; tentative D call: TRBD1 (6 bases). CDR3 length: 15 amino acids. V lost 3 bases and J lost 3, with 14 bases in between. Germline assignment: CDR1 MDHEN and CDR2 SYDVKM. The CDR3, as DNA: TGTGCCAGCAGTTTCGGGGGGGCGCGTTACTATGGCTACACCTTC. Encoded protein: CASSFGGARYYGYTF.

V usage is TRBV5-5 and J usage is TRBJ2-7, with 7 bases matching TRBD1. CDR1 is SGHKS and CDR2 is YYEKEE in the germline V gene (reference sequence). The junction had 12 bases not matched to a gene; V was cut back by 4 bases and J by 2 bases. There are 16 residues in the CDR3. CDR3 DNA sequence: TGTGCCAGCAGCCTTGTGCCGGGACAGCAAACCTACGAGCAGTACTTC. Its protein product is CASSLVPGQQTYEQYF.

The rearrangement joins TRBV28 to TRBJ2-7; 10 nucleotides agree with TRBD1. Unmatched junction bases numbered 13, after V lost 6 bases and J lost 5 bases. The CDR3 runs to 16 residues. Germline V lookup: CDR1 MDHEN, CDR2 SYDVKM. The CDR3 protein is CASSSSGTGEKDEQYF. As DNA, the CDR3 is TGTGCCAGCAGCTCATCCGGGACAGGGGAGAAGGACGAGCAGTACTTC.

The chain has TRBV2 and TRBJ1-5, with a tentative D call TRBD1 (6 bases). Trimming left V 3 bases short and J 9 bases short, with 18 bases between. The CDR3 runs to 15 residues. CDR1 and CDR2 from the germline V gene are SNHLY and FYNNEI. CDR3 bases: TGTGCCAGCAGTGATTTTCGGACAGTTTTTCGGCCCCAGCATTTT. The encoded protein is CASSDFRTVFRPQHF.

The chain combines TRBV5-4 with TRBJ2-3, with 9 bases that match TRBD2. The length of the CDR3 is 16 residues. Trimming at V came to 3 bases and at J to 7 bases, leaving 12 bases not matched to a gene. Per germline, CDR1 SGHNT and CDR2 YYREEE (reference sequence). CDR3 nucleotide sequence: TGTGCCAGCAGCTCCCGCGGGGGTAGCGGGGGAAATACGCAGTATTTT. Protein: CASSSRGGSGGNTQYF.

This chain links TRBV30 with TRBJ2-1; D possibly corresponds to TRBD2 (6 bases). The CDR3 sequence is 10 residues long. Germline CDR1 reads GTSNPN; CDR2 reads SVGIG (reference sequence). Trimming took off 8 bases at V and 6 bases at J, with 8 bases between the two ends. The CDR3 sequence is CAGEANEQFF. The CDR3 coding sequence is TGTGCCGGGGAGGCCAATGAGCAGTTCTTC.

The CDR3 DNA sequence: TGTGCCAGCAGTGGTCTAGCGAACACCGGGGAGCTGTTTTTT. This codes for CASSGLANTGELFF. The V call is TRBV6-1, the J call TRBJ2-2; D is unresolved. Germline V gene lookup returns CDR1 MNHNS and CDR2 SASEGT. The CDR3 loop spans 14 amino acids. V lost 4 bases and J 0 bases, leaving 6 bases between the germline ends.

In this sample, this clone turned up once. Here the CDR3 DNA reads TGTGCCATCAGGGACATCAGTATACTCAATTCACCCCTCCACTTT. Translated: CAIRDISILNSPLHF. V usage is TRBV10-3 and J usage is TRBJ1-6, with a weak D call TRBD1 (5 bases). CDR3 size: 15 residues. V gave up 6 bases and J gave up 7 bases, with 16 bases separating them. Per germline, CDR1 ENHRY and CDR2 SYGVKD.

The chain links TRBV7-2 to TRBJ2-7; 10 nucleotides line up with TRBD2. Germline CDR1 and CDR2: SGHTA and FQGNSA. The CDR3 has 15 residues. V gave up 1 base and J gave up 5 bases; unmatched junction bases: 5. DNA for the CDR3: TGTGCCAGCAGCTTAGAGCTAGCGGGGGTTGACGAGCAGTACTTC. Protein product: CASSLELAGVDEQYF.

The V gene is TRBV4-1, the J gene TRBJ1-3; the match to TRBD1 covers 9 bases. This CDR3 comprises 17 residues. The junction had 5 bases not matched to a gene; V was cut back by 1 base and J by 1 base. Germline V gene sequence: CDR1 MGHRA, CDR2 YSYEKL. CDR3 loop: CASSQVGTGNSGNTIYF. For the CDR3, the DNA is TGCGCCAGCAGCCAAGTCGGGACAGGGAATTCTGGAAACACCATATATTTT.

The chain carries TRBV7-9 and TRBJ2-3, with 8 bases matching TRBD2. The CDR3 is 14 amino acids. Germline trimming cut 7 bases from V and 4 bases from J; bases unmatched to any gene: 7. Germline V lookup: CDR1 SEHNR, CDR2 FQNEAQ (reference sequence). The CDR3 region is CASIPRGGPDTQYF. The CDR3 DNA reads TGTGCCAGCATCCCCCGGGGGGGCCCAGATACGCAGTATTTT.

This rearrangement joins TRBV7-9 to TRBJ2-6; 7 bases fit TRBD2. Germline V CDR1 and CDR2: SEHNR, FQNEAQ (reference sequence). V was clipped by 3 bases and J by 2 bases; unmatched bases: 4. This CDR3 is 16 amino acids long. CDR3 nucleotides: TGTGCCAGCAGCTTTCTTGCGGGGGCTGGGGCCAACGTCCTGACTTTC. This gives the protein CASSFLAGAGANVLTF.

V is TRBV4-3 and J is TRBJ1-2; maybe TRBD1 (5 bases). V was trimmed by 1 base and J by 2 bases, leaving 11 bases between them. The CDR3 is 15 amino acids. Germline V gives CDR1 LGHNA, CDR2 YSLEER. CDR3 coding DNA: TGCGCCAGCAGCCAAGGCGACAGTAGAAACTATGGCTACACCTTC. This sequence encodes CASSQGDSRNYGYTF.

This clone came up a few times. The chain combines TRBV4-3 with TRBJ2-7; 8 bases are shared with TRBD1. Germline loops: CDR1 LGHNA, CDR2 YSLEER. V shed 1 base, J shed 6 bases, and the junction held 17 bases outside the gene matches. This CDR3 has 18 residues. The CDR3 spells CASSQVVWMDRATCEQYF. CDR3 DNA sequence: TGCGCCAGCAGCCAAGTTGTTTGGATGGACAGGGCGACGTGCGAGCAGTACTTC.

This chain connects TRBV6-6 to TRBJ2-1; D perhaps matches TRBD2 (6 bases). The V end lost 2 bases, the J end lost 5 bases, and 16 bases lay between the germline ends. There are 16 residues in the CDR3. Germline V gene sequence: CDR1 MNHNY, CDR2 SVGAGI (reference sequence). The CDR3 is CASSYPARGSNNEQFF. DNA for the CDR3: TGTGCCAGCAGTTACCCCGCGCGGGGAAGCAACAATGAGCAGTTCTTC.

The chain is built from TRBV19 and TRBJ1-5; D unclear. Looked up from germline, CDR1 is LNHDA and CDR2 is SQIVND (reference sequence). The CDR3 extends over 15 amino acids. Trimming removed 7 bases at V and 0 bases at J, with 13 bases between. The CDR3 nucleotides read TGTGCCAGTACCCCTTCCAGCGTTAGCAATCAGCCCCAGCATTTT. It is translated as CASTPSSVSNQPQHF.

The chain is built from TRBV10-1 and TRBJ1-1, with D possibly being TRBD1 (6 bases). Germline values: CDR1 WNHNN, CDR2 SYGVQD (reference sequence). The CDR3 contains 15 residues. Trimming pared 6 bases from V and 1 base from J, leaving 15 bases between. CDR3 protein: CASSAITGRNTEAFF. CDR3 in DNA: TGCGCCAGCAGCGCAATAACAGGGCGGAACACTGAAGCTTTCTTT.